The 27 T cell receptor beta chains below were found in one sample sequenced in a study of OX40 agonist ivuxolimab in advanced cancers. The method was immunoSEQ multiplex PCR; TCRdb's version includes in-frame clones alone and lacks a portion of them. The table has 70,000 to 85,000 clones, around 82% seen once; the top ten hold more than 2%. The material was CD4+ or CD8+ T cells sorted from blood, obtained in a trial of the OX40 agonist ivuxolimab. The origin of the receptors is an adult with an advanced solid tumor such as melanoma, head and neck, liver or kidney cancer.

A single count supports this clone. This chain connects TRBV5-1 to TRBJ2-7, with 9 bases lining up with TRBD1. This CDR3 is 15 amino acids long. The V gene end was trimmed by 4 bases and the J gene end by 1 base; junction bases not matched to a gene: 6. The germline V gene encodes CDR1 SGHRS and CDR2 YFSETQ. In DNA form, the CDR3 reads TGCGCCAGCAGCCTCCTCGGGACAGGGTCCTACGAGCAGTACTTC. Translated, it gives CASSLLGTGSYEQYF.

The chain combines TRBV6-1 with TRBJ2-3; D is unclear. The CDR3 length is 12 residues. The germline V gene encodes CDR1 MNHNS and CDR2 SASEGT. The V end lost 5 bases, the J end lost 5 bases, and 8 bases lay between the germline ends. CDR3 loop: CASSLRKDTQYF. In DNA form, the CDR3 reads TGTGCCAGCAGTTTAAGGAAAGATACGCAGTATTTT.

The chain has TRBV6-4 and TRBJ2-3; D might be TRBD2 (6 bases). The V end was cut by 9 bases, the J end by 13 bases, with 23 bases between. Germline V gives CDR1 MRHNA, CDR2 SNTAGT. The CDR3 runs to 13 residues. The CDR3 DNA follows: TGTGCCAGTTCAACCAATCCGGGACTCCCCAAGTATTTT. Protein sequence: CASSTNPGLPKYF.

The V and J genes are TRBV19 and TRBJ2-1; 8 bases line up with TRBD2. CDR3 length equals 15 residues. Germline-derived CDR1 and CDR2 are LNHDA and SQIVND (reference sequence). The V gene end was trimmed by 5 bases and the J gene end by 6 bases; junction bases not matched to a gene: 9. Written as DNA, the CDR3 is TGTGCCAGTAGTGGGTCTAGCGGGTGGGGCAATGAGCAGTTCTTC. Translated: CASSGSSGWGNEQFF.

The J gene is TRBJ2-7, the V gene TRBV4-3; D gene unclear. The CDR3 consists of 15 residues. Between the trimmed V and J ends, which lost 1 base and 3 bases, there was a span of 13 bases. Germline CDR1 is LGHNA and CDR2 is YSLEER. The CDR3 DNA is TGCGCCAGCAGCCAAGGCGTTTCGTCCTTCTACGAGCAGTACTTC. This sequence encodes CASSQGVSSFYEQYF.

V usage is TRBV6-1 and J usage is TRBJ2-7; D is unclear. The CDR3 has 13 residues. Looked up from germline, CDR1 is MNHNS and CDR2 is SASEGT. Trimming left V 5 bases short and J 5 bases short, with 13 bases between. CDR3 residues: CASSPLEGHEQYF. The CDR3 DNA sequence: TGTGCCAGCAGTCCCCTCGAAGGGCACGAGCAGTACTTC.

The chain combines TRBV20-1 with TRBJ2-5; possible D gene TRBD1, 5 bases. Per the germline V gene, CDR1 is DFQATT and CDR2 is SNEGSKA (reference sequence). Trimming took off 7 bases at V and 5 bases at J, with 8 bases between the two ends. The CDR3 totals 10 residues. The CDR3 loop reads CSVWGETQYF. In DNA form, the CDR3 reads TGCAGTGTATGGGGCGAGACCCAGTACTTC.

The chain has TRBV29-1 and TRBJ2-7; maybe TRBD2 (6 bases). The CDR3 loop spans 12 amino acids. In germline, CDR1 is SQVTM, CDR2 ANQGSEA. V dropped 4 bases and J dropped 2 bases, with 9 bases sitting between them. The CDR3 DNA follows: TGCAGCGTTGGTCGGGGGACCTACGAGCAGTACTTC. This gives the protein CSVGRGTYEQYF.

This chain uses TRBV16 with TRBJ1-5; no clear D. With 4 bases removed from V and 4 bases from J, the gap between germline ends came to 11 bases. The germline gives CDR1 KGHSY, CDR2 FQNENV. CDR3 size: 14 residues. The CDR3 loop is CASSRMSKNQPQHF. The DNA of the CDR3 is TGTGCCAGCAGCCGGATGAGCAAAAATCAGCCCCAGCATTTT. Full variable domain (remainder filled in from reference TRBV16 and TRBJ1-5): GEEVAQTPKHLVRGEGQKAKLYCAPIKGHSYVFWYQQVLKNEFKFLISFQNENVFDETGMPKERFSAKCLPNSPCSLEIQATKLEDSAVYFCASSRMSKNQPQHFGDGTRLSIL.

This clone was seen a single time. V usage is TRBV4-3 and J usage is TRBJ1-6; D unresolved. V lost 1 base, J lost 4 bases, and 5 bases lay in between. CDR3 length: 14 residues. Germline assignment: CDR1 LGHNA and CDR2 YSLEER. The CDR3 DNA reads TGCGCCAGCAGCCAAGCGGCGTATAATTCACCCCTCCACTTT. This translates into CASSQAAYNSPLHF.

There are a few counts of this clone. The chain combines TRBV30 with TRBJ2-7; a weak D match, TRBD1 (6 bases). The length of the CDR3 is 11 residues. Germline lookup yields CDR1 GTSNPN and CDR2 SVGIG (reference sequence). V dropped 0 bases and J dropped 12 bases, with 12 bases sitting between them. CDR3 region: CAWSVRQVWYF. The CDR3 nucleotides are TGTGCCTGGAGTGTACGACAGGTCTGGTACTTC.

The chain carries TRBV6-1 and TRBJ1-4, with TRBD1 matching over 7 bases. The CDR3 is 14 residues long. With V trimmed by 10 bases and J by 0 bases, 5 bases remained unmatched. The germline gives CDR1 MNHNS, CDR2 SASEGT. The CDR3 loop is CATQGDATNEKLFF. CDR3 nucleotides: TGTGCCACTCAGGGGGACGCAACTAATGAAAAACTGTTTTTT.

The chain has TRBV9 and TRBJ2-5, with 9 bases matching TRBD2. The CDR3 is made up of 14 amino acids. The germline V gene encodes CDR1 SGDLS and CDR2 YYNGEE. After removal of 3 bases from V and 3 bases from J, the junction contained 3 bases not matched to a gene. CDR3 DNA sequence: TGTGCCAGCAGCGCCTCTAGCGGGAAAGAGACCCAGTACTTC. Amino acids: CASSASSGKETQYF.

The chain employs TRBV5-6 and TRBJ2-2; no reliable D call. This CDR3 has 13 amino acids. V gave up 4 bases and J gave up 3 bases, with 7 bases separating them. Looked up from germline, CDR1 is SGHDT and CDR2 is YYEEEE. The CDR3 sequence: CASSPDYTGELFF. In DNA, the CDR3 is TGTGCCAGCAGCCCCGACTACACCGGGGAGCTGTTTTTT.

The chain links TRBV7-2 to TRBJ2-7; D is uncertain. In germline, CDR1 is SGHTA, CDR2 FQGNSA. V was clipped by 6 bases and J by 0 bases, with 12 bases between them. The CDR3 loop spans 14 amino acids. CDR3 sequence: CASSISTGSYEQYF. As DNA, the CDR3 is TGTGCCAGCAGTATTTCGACGGGCTCCTACGAGCAGTACTTC.

The gene calls are TRBV14 and TRBJ2-7; the match to TRBD2 covers 7 bases. The V gene end was trimmed by 1 base and the J gene end by 2 bases; junction bases not matched to a gene: 2. The CDR3 spans 14 residues. Looked up from germline, CDR1 is SGHDN and CDR2 is FVKESK. The CDR3 loop reads CASSQASGAYEQYF. The CDR3 bases are TGTGCCAGCAGCCAAGCTAGCGGAGCCTACGAGCAGTACTTC.

The genes are TRBV7-2 and TRBJ1-2; 7 bases line up with TRBD1. CDR1 is SGHTA and CDR2 is FQGNSA in the germline V gene. V lost 2 bases to trimming and J lost 3 bases; unmatched junction nucleotides: 0. The CDR3 has 13 residues. The CDR3 loop is CASSLQGDYGYTF. CDR3 nucleotide sequence: TGTGCCAGCAGCTTACAGGGGGACTATGGCTACACCTTC.

The V call is TRBV5-1, the J call TRBJ1-1; D possibly corresponds to TRBD1 (6 bases). Between the trimmed V and J ends, which lost 2 bases and 8 bases, there was a span of 22 bases. The CDR3 spans 16 residues. Germline V gives CDR1 SGHRS, CDR2 YFSETQ. CDR3 nucleotide sequence: TGCGCCAGCAGCTTAATACCCGGGACATCTGCCCGCGAAGCTTTCTTT. Its protein is CASSLIPGTSAREAFF.

The V call is TRBV7-2, the J call TRBJ1-4; D is unclear. V lost 1 base to trimming and J lost 0 bases, with 9 bases between them. The CDR3 length is 16 residues. Germline assignment: CDR1 SGHTA and CDR2 FQGNSA. The CDR3 nucleotides are TGTGCCAGCAGCTTAGTAGCAGCAGCAACTAATGAAAAACTGTTTTTT. Amino acids: CASSLVAAATNEKLFF.

V and J are TRBV19 and TRBJ1-4; tentatively, D is TRBD1 (5 bases). The CDR3 is made up of 13 amino acids. Germline V lookup: CDR1 LNHDA, CDR2 SQIVND (reference sequence). V was pared by 7 bases and J by 4 bases, with 10 bases between. This CDR3 reads CASTQTVNEKLFF. In DNA, the CDR3 is TGTGCCAGTACCCAGACAGTTAATGAAAAACTGTTTTTT.

The gene calls are TRBV7-8 and TRBJ2-3; TRBD2 matches at 10 bases. The V and J ends lost 5 bases and 0 bases, in that order; junction bases with no gene match: 2. The CDR3 length is 15 residues. Germline V gives CDR1 SGHVS, CDR2 FQNEAQ. This CDR3 is CASSPTSGSTDTQYF. DNA of the CDR3: TGTGCCAGCAGCCCGACTAGCGGGAGCACAGATACGCAGTATTTT.

V usage is TRBV2 and J usage is TRBJ1-4; the match to TRBD1 covers 9 bases. Germline CDR1 and CDR2: SNHLY and FYNNEI. The V gene end was trimmed by 6 bases and the J gene end by 8 bases; junction bases not matched to a gene: 7. This CDR3 contains 14 residues. The CDR3 loop reads CASSGDRVREKLFF. In DNA form, the CDR3 reads TGTGCCAGCAGCGGGGACAGGGTCCGAGAAAAACTGTTTTTT.

The chain uses TRBV7-2 and TRBJ1-3; D remains ambiguous. The V end was cut by 4 bases, the J end by 0 bases, with 19 bases between. The CDR3 spans 18 residues. The germline V gene encodes CDR1 SGHTA and CDR2 FQGNSA. The CDR3 sequence is CASSSNRPGRGSGNTIYF. In DNA, the CDR3 is TGTGCCAGCAGCTCCAACCGGCCCGGGAGAGGCTCTGGAAACACCATATATTTT.

The V gene is TRBV19, the J gene TRBJ2-3, with D unresolved. Trimming removed 9 bases at V and 0 bases at J, with 10 bases between. Per germline, CDR1 LNHDA and CDR2 SQIVND (reference sequence). The CDR3 sequence is 13 residues long. The CDR3 sequence is CASRPTSTDTQYF. The DNA of the CDR3 is TGTGCCAGCCGCCCCACTAGCACAGATACGCAGTATTTT.

The chain has TRBV5-1 and TRBJ2-3; the D gene is possibly TRBD1 (6 bases). Germline CDR1 reads SGHRS; CDR2 reads YFSETQ. The V end was cut by 5 bases, the J end by 0 bases, with 10 bases between. The CDR3 has 14 residues. The CDR3 protein is CASRKQGSTDTQYF. CDR3 nucleotide sequence: TGCGCCAGCAGAAAACAGGGAAGCACAGATACGCAGTATTTT.

This chain connects TRBV4-2 to TRBJ2-3, with 10 nucleotides matching TRBD2. Germline V gene data show CDR1 as LGHNA and CDR2 as YNFKEQ. The CDR3 sequence is 16 residues long. Unmatched junction bases numbered 6, after V lost 4 bases and J lost 2 bases. CDR3 DNA sequence: TGTGCCAGCAGCCTAGGACTAGCGGCATCCACAGATACGCAGTATTTT. It encodes CASSLGLAASTDTQYF.

The V and J genes are TRBV15 and TRBJ2-7; D call uncertain. The CDR3 is 13 residues long. The V gene lost 0 bases and the J gene lost 4 bases, with 7 bases spanning the gap. Per the germline V gene, CDR1 is LNHNV and CDR2 is YYDKDF (reference sequence). As DNA, the CDR3 is TGTGCCACCAGCAGAGATACACGGTACGAGCAGTACTTC. As protein: CATSRDTRYEQYF.